These T cell receptor beta chains were read from a single sample in a study of blood T cell repertoires in COVID-19. TCRdb keeps only in-frame clones here, not all; method: immunoSEQ multiplex PCR. The table shows roughly 120,000 clones, with around 88% occurring only once. What was sequenced was peripheral blood. The source is a human donor in a cohort sampled during active COVID-19. CDR3s include the opening cysteine and the closing phenylalanine or tryptophan. A D gene is named only where the DNA matches it firmly. The size of a clone is reported for some rows only, either as once, few or many, or as a class for expanded clones.

J: TRBJ2-7
size: few
D: -
V: TRBV4-1
DNA: TGCGCCAGCACCCAAGGGCTGGGGAGCTCCTACGAGCAGTACTTC
CDR3: CASTQGLGSSYEQYF

J: TRBJ1-5
size: -
D: TRBD1
V: TRBV19
DNA: TGTGCCAGTAAACCGGGACAGGGTAGTCAGCCCCAGCATTTT
CDR3: CASKPGQGSQPQHF

J: TRBJ2-3
size: -
D: TRBD2
V: TRBV27
DNA: TGTGCCAGCACCGGGCTAGCGGGAGTGGGAGATACGCAGTATTTT
CDR3: CASTGLAGVGDTQYF

J: TRBJ2-7
size: -
D: -
V: TRBV7-2
DNA: TGTGCCAGCAGCTTAGGGAGCTGGACTTACGAGCAGTACTTC
CDR3: CASSLGSWTYEQYF

J: TRBJ2-7
size: -
D: -
V: TRBV19
DNA: TGTGCCAGTAGTAAGAGGGGACTGGCGAGCTCCTACGAGCAGTACTTC
CDR3: CASSKRGLASSYEQYF

J: TRBJ2-5
size: once
D: -
V: TRBV7-9
DNA: TGTGCCAGCAGCTCGGGGTTGGGGACCCAGTACTTC
CDR3: CASSSGLGTQYF

J: TRBJ1-1
size: many
D: -
V: TRBV10-3
DNA: TGTGCCATCAGTGAGTCAGGGGGGGACGAAGCTTTCTTT
CDR3: CAISESGGDEAFF

J: TRBJ2-7
size: -
D: TRBD2
V: TRBV7-9
DNA: TGTGCCAGCAGGGAACCTAGGCCACTAGCGGGAGTTGGCTACGAGCAGTACTTC
CDR3: CASREPRPLAGVGYEQYF

J: TRBJ2-7
size: -
D: TRBD1
V: TRBV24-1
DNA: TGTGCCACCAGGGGACAGGGGACCTACGAGCAGTACTTC
CDR3: CATRGQGTYEQYF

J: TRBJ2-7
size: -
D: TRBD1
V: TRBV11-3
DNA: TGTGCCAGCAGCCACCAGGGACAGGCTAACGAGCAGTACTTC
CDR3: CASSHQGQANEQYF

J: TRBJ1-5
size: -
D: -
V: TRBV27
DNA: TGTGCCAGCAGTTTACGGTTAGGCAATCAGCCCCAGCATTTT
CDR3: CASSLRLGNQPQHF

J: TRBJ2-1
size: once
D: -
V: TRBV2
DNA: TGTGCCACCAACGCCGAGGGAAGGAGCAATGAGCAGTTCTTC
CDR3: CATNAEGRSNEQFF

J: TRBJ1-2
size: -
D: -
V: TRBV6-5
DNA: TGTGCCAGCAGGCAACAGGGCCCCGGGGGCTACACCTTC
CDR3: CASRQQGPGGYTF

J: TRBJ1-5
size: -
D: -
V: TRBV3-1/TRBV3-2
DNA: TGTGCCAGCAGCCTAGGACAACACAATCAGCCCCAGCATTTT
CDR3: CASSLGQHNQPQHF

J: TRBJ2-2
size: -
D: -
V: TRBV7-8
DNA: TGTGCCAGCAGCCCCATTCTTCAGACCCAAAAGGGAGGGCTGTTTTTT
CDR3: CASSPILQTQKGGLFF

J: TRBJ1-1
size: -
D: -
V: TRBV4-1
DNA: TGCGCCAGCAGCCAAGGTCCGGGACTTTGGGAAGCTTTCTTT
CDR3: CASSQGPGLWEAFF

J: TRBJ1-5
size: -
D: -
V: TRBV20-1
DNA: TGCAGTGCTAGTATCCGTAGCAATCAGCCCCAGCATTTT
CDR3: CSASIRSNQPQHF

J: TRBJ1-5
size: -
D: -
V: TRBV12-3/TRBV12-4
DNA: TGTGCCAGCAGTTCAAATAATCAGCCCCAGCATTTT
CDR3: CASSSNNQPQHF

J: TRBJ1-6
size: few
D: TRBD1
V: TRBV30
DNA: TGTGCCTGGCAGGGGGTAGGGAATTCACCCCTCCACTTT
CDR3: CAWQGVGNSPLHF

J: TRBJ2-1
size: -
D: TRBD2
V: TRBV11-2
DNA: TGTGCCAGCAGCTTAGTTCGTTCTAGCGGGAGGGTTGAGCAGTTCTTC
CDR3: CASSLVRSSGRVEQFF

J: TRBJ2-1
size: -
D: TRBD2
V: TRBV3-1/TRBV3-2
DNA: TGTGCCAGCAGCCCCGAAAGGACTAGCGGGCATGAGCAGTTCTTC
CDR3: CASSPERTSGHEQFF

J: TRBJ2-5
size: -
D: -
V: TRBV7-6
DNA: TGTGCCAGCAGCTTGAAACCGCTACAGGGGCGGGGAGAGACCCAGTACTTC
CDR3: CASSLKPLQGRGETQYF

J: TRBJ1-5
size: -
D: TRBD1
V: TRBV2
DNA: TGTGCCAGCAGCTCCGACAGGGATCAGCCCCAGCATTTT
CDR3: CASSSDRDQPQHF

J: TRBJ1-2
size: -
D: TRBD1
V: TRBV4-1
DNA: TGCGCCAGCAGCCAAGATCGAGGGACAGGGCGCTTAGCTAACTATGGCTACACCTTC
CDR3: CASSQDRGTGRLANYGYTF

J: TRBJ1-4
size: -
D: -
V: TRBV7-9
DNA: TGTGCCAGCAGACGACAGTCGGCAACTAATGAAAAACTGTTTTTT
CDR3: CASRRQSATNEKLFF

J: TRBJ1-3
size: -
D: -
V: TRBV28
DNA: TGTGCCAGCAGTGGGCAAGACAGGAGCTCTGGAAACACCATATATTTT
CDR3: CASSGQDRSSGNTIYF

J: TRBJ2-2
size: -
D: TRBD2
V: TRBV9
DNA: TGTGCCAGCAGCTCGCGACTAGCGGAAGGCATCGGGGAGCTGTTTTTT
CDR3: CASSSRLAEGIGELFF

J: TRBJ2-7
size: -
D: TRBD2
V: TRBV18
DNA: TGTGCCAGCTCACCAGGCTTAGCGGGAGCTGAGCAGTACTTC
CDR3: CASSPGLAGAEQYF